Shown below are 27 T cell receptor beta chains from a single sample sequenced in a study of response to subunit inactivated influenza vaccine. TCRdb passed the RT-PCR reads through MiXCR, listing each CDR3 protein once. This sample has 550,000 to 800,000 distinct CDR3 sequences, with about 15% found just once. The sequencing used PBMCs from blood, collected approximately 15 days before vaccination. Receptors were obtained from a man aged 50 to 59 who received an inactivated influenza vaccine.

J is TRBJ2-1 and V is TRBV19; the match to TRBD2 covers 7 bases. The CDR3 has 17 amino acids. Trimming took 4 bases from V and 7 from J; bases not matched to a gene: 16. The germline V gene encodes CDR1 LNHDA and CDR2 SQIVND (reference sequence). The CDR3 loop reads CASSTPSGRGSRNEQFF. The CDR3, as DNA: TGTGCCAGTAGTACGCCCTCCGGGCGCGGGAGTAGGAATGAGCAGTTCTTC.

This clonotype has ten or more counts. The J gene is TRBJ2-1, the V gene TRBV7-9, with 9 positions matching TRBD2. Per germline, CDR1 SEHNR and CDR2 FQNEAQ (reference sequence). The length of the CDR3 is 15 residues. V was clipped by 1 base and J by 4 bases; unmatched bases: 2. The CDR3, as DNA: TGTGCCAGCAGCTTAGGGCGGGGGGGATACAATGAGCAGTTCTTC. It is translated as CASSLGRGGYNEQFF.

The CDR3 DNA is TGTGCCAGCAGTGAAGTAGGCAGGGGAGGCGAGCAGTACTTC. This sequence encodes CASSEVGRGGEQYF. The rearrangement joins TRBV6-1 to TRBJ2-7; the D gene could be TRBD1 or TRBD2 (6 bases each). The germline V gene encodes CDR1 MNHNS and CDR2 SASEGT. This CDR3 comprises 14 residues. Trimming took off 1 base at V and 6 bases at J, with 13 bases between the two ends.

The V call is TRBV28, the J call TRBJ2-7; 7 bases are a match to TRBD1. The germline gives CDR1 MDHEN, CDR2 SYDVKM. This CDR3 spans 15 amino acids. V dropped 3 bases and J dropped 6; count of bases not matched to a gene: 11. The CDR3 region is CASSFLDRAAAEQYF. The CDR3 nucleotides read TGTGCCAGCAGTTTTCTTGACAGGGCCGCAGCCGAGCAGTACTTC. The variable domain in full, completed from reference TRBV28 and TRBJ2-7, reads DVKVTQSSRYLVKRTGEKVFLECVQDMDHENMFWYRQDPGLGLRLIYFSYDVKMKEKGDIPEGYSVSREKKERFSLILESASTNQTSMYLCASSFLDRAAAEQYFGPGTRLTVT.

This clonotype was counted between two and nine times. The V call is TRBV3-1, the J call TRBJ1-1; the match to TRBD1 covers 7 bases. This CDR3 is built from 16 residues. From germline, CDR1 is LGHDT and CDR2 YNNKEL (reference sequence). Losses at the gene ends were 0 bases for V and 4 bases for J; bases not matched to a gene: 8. The CDR3 loop reads CASSQDQSPGGTEAFF. The CDR3, as DNA: TGTGCCAGCAGCCAAGATCAGTCGCCAGGGGGCACTGAAGCTTTCTTT.

This clonotype showed up many times. The V gene is TRBV5-1, the J gene TRBJ2-1; no reliable D call. V gave up 6 bases and J gave up 0 bases, with 10 bases separating them. Germline CDR1 SGHRS, CDR2 YFSETQ. The CDR3 is 14 amino acids. This CDR3 is CASMSDSSYNEQFF. The CDR3 DNA is TGCGCCAGCATGAGCGATAGCTCCTACAATGAGCAGTTCTTC.

The gene calls are TRBV12-3 or TRBV12-4 and TRBJ2-3, with D possibly matching TRBD2 (6 bases). V was shortened by 5 bases and J by 3 bases, with 12 bases between the two germline ends. CDR3 length: 14 residues. CDR3 region: CASSRLVLTDTQYF. CDR3 coding DNA: TGTGCCAGCAGTCGACTAGTGTTAACAGATACGCAGTATTTT.

The table lists this clonotype with many counts. The chain joins TRBV6-1 to TRBJ1-2, with unresolved D. The CDR3 sequence is 13 residues long. Between the trimmed V and J ends, which lost 2 bases and 4 bases, there was a span of 8 bases. CDR1 is MNHNS, CDR2 SASEGT, per germline. CDR3 bases: TGTGCCAGCAGTGAATTAGGGTCCTATGGCTACACCTTC. It specifies CASSELGSYGYTF.

This clonotype has more than one count but fewer than ten. J is TRBJ2-3 and V is TRBV2; 7 positions match TRBD2. Per germline, CDR1 SNHLY and CDR2 FYNNEI. The CDR3 spans 14 residues. V was clipped by 5 bases and J by 5 bases; unmatched bases: 7. The CDR3 DNA reads TGTGCCAGCAGTATTAGCGGGTCGATAGATACGCAGTATTTT. It codes for CASSISGSIDTQYF. Together with reference TRBV2 and TRBJ2-3, the CDR3 gives the full variable domain: EPEVTQTPSHQVTQMGQEVILRCVPISNHLYFYWYRQILGQKVEFLVSFYNNEISEKSEIFDDQFSVERPDGSNFTLKIRSTKLEDSAMYFCASSISGSIDTQYFGPGTRLTVL.

This clonotype is a singleton in its sample. J is TRBJ2-7 and V is TRBV6-1; the match to TRBD2 covers 8 bases. The J segment lost 0 bases and the V segment lost 4 bases, leaving 8 bases of the junction unmatched. CDR3 length equals 16 residues. Germline V CDR1 and CDR2: MNHNS, SASEGT. The DNA of the CDR3 is TGTGCCAGCAGTGGAATAGCGGGACTAAGCTCCTACGAGCAGTACTTC. This sequence encodes CASSGIAGLSSYEQYF.

This clonotype has a handful of counts. The chain combines TRBV19 with TRBJ2-7; a possible D gene is TRBD2 (6 bases). V lost 10 bases and J lost 5, with 18 bases in between. This CDR3 comprises 13 residues. CDR1 is LNHDA, CDR2 SQIVND, per germline (reference sequence). This CDR3 reads CAIGGEAGDEQYF. The DNA for the CDR3 is TGTGCCATTGGAGGGGAGGCGGGCGACGAGCAGTACTTC. Complete variable domain (other parts from reference TRBV19 and TRBJ2-7): DGGITQSPKYLFRKEGQNVTLSCEQNLNHDAMYWYRQDPGQGLRLIYYSQIVNDFQKGDIAEGYSVSREKKESFPLTVTSAQKNPTAFYLCAIGGEAGDEQYFGPGTRLTVT.

The sample holds a few counts of this clonotype. V and J are TRBV27 and TRBJ2-5; the D call may be TRBD1 or TRBD2 (7 bases each). Trimming took off 3 bases at V and 5 bases at J, with 13 bases between the two ends. The CDR3 extends over 14 amino acids. CDR1 and CDR2 from the germline V gene are MNHEY and SMNVEV (reference sequence). CDR3: CASSFQGGGETQYF. The CDR3 coding sequence is TGTGCCAGCAGTTTTCAGGGGGGGGGCGAGACCCAGTACTTC.

The gene calls are TRBV20-1 and TRBJ2-7; 8 nucleotides line up with TRBD1. Germline V CDR1 and CDR2: DFQATT, SNEGSKA (reference sequence). This CDR3 is built from 13 residues. V gave up 4 bases and J gave up 3 bases; unmatched junction bases: 5. The CDR3: CSAKDRENYEQYF. CDR3 DNA sequence: TGCAGTGCTAAGGACAGGGAAAACTACGAGCAGTACTTC.

This clonotype was observed a single time. The genes are TRBV11-2 and TRBJ2-7, with D uncertain. The CDR3 spans 13 residues. V lost 3 bases to trimming and J lost 2 bases, with 8 bases between them. Germline loops: CDR1 SGHAT, CDR2 FQNNGV. The CDR3 nucleotides are TGTGCCAGCAGCTTTGGAGTTCCCTACGAGCAGTACTTC. Translating gives CASSFGVPYEQYF.

This clonotype was observed a few times. This chain connects TRBV7-9 to TRBJ2-7; D possibly uses TRBD1 or TRBD2 (5 bases each). Germline assignment: CDR1 SEHNR and CDR2 FQNEAQ (reference sequence). The CDR3 length is 15 residues. The ends were cut back, 0 bases at V and 6 bases at J, with 15 bases in the middle. CDR3 loop: CASSLASGLGSEQYF. DNA of the CDR3: TGTGCCAGCAGCTTAGCGTCGGGGCTAGGGAGCGAGCAGTACTTC.

The genes are TRBV20-1 and TRBJ2-4; D possibly corresponds to TRBD2 (5 bases). Germline V gene sequence: CDR1 DFQATT, CDR2 SNEGSKA (reference sequence). The CDR3 is made up of 16 amino acids. With 1 base removed from V and 2 bases from J, the gap between germline ends came to 15 bases. The CDR3 DNA is TGCAGTGCTAGAGTCCCGGGAACGGTGACCAAAAACATTCAGTACTTC. Protein sequence: CSARVPGTVTKNIQYF.

V is TRBV4-3 and J is TRBJ2-1, with D perhaps matching TRBD2 (6 bases). Germline CDR1 reads LGHNA; CDR2 reads YSLEER. The CDR3 runs to 16 residues. Trimming shortened V by 0 bases and J by 0 bases, and 9 bases separated the two germline ends. The CDR3 coding sequence is TGCGCCAGCAGCCAAGAAGCGGGTAGCTCCTACAATGAGCAGTTCTTC. Amino acids: CASSQEAGSSYNEQFF.

The rearrangement uses TRBV4-2 and TRBJ2-1; 7 bases agree with TRBD2. The germline V gene encodes CDR1 LGHNA and CDR2 YNFKEQ. V trimming: 1 base; J trimming: 3 bases; junction bases outside the gene matches: 9. The CDR3 contains 17 residues. The DNA of the CDR3 is TGTGCCAGCAGCCAAGTAATAGCCCGGGGGGTCTACAATGAGCAGTTCTTC. Amino acids: CASSQVIARGVYNEQFF.

This chain uses TRBV7-2 with TRBJ2-1, with D tentatively TRBD2 (5 bases). The ends were cut back, 1 base at V and 9 bases at J, with 13 bases in the middle. CDR1 is SGHTA and CDR2 is FQGNSA in the germline V gene. The length of the CDR3 is 14 residues. The CDR3 sequence: CASSLDGEMVEQFF. As DNA, the CDR3 is TGTGCCAGCAGCTTAGACGGGGAGATGGTTGAGCAGTTCTTC.

This clonotype was observed a handful of times. The gene calls are TRBV6-4 and TRBJ2-3, with D perhaps being TRBD1 or TRBD2 (5 bases each). V lost 6 bases and J 8 bases, leaving 18 bases between the germline ends. The CDR3 has 14 residues. Germline lookup yields CDR1 MRHNA and CDR2 SNTAGT. In DNA form, the CDR3 reads TGTGCCAGCAGCCCCGGGGCGGTCCAGGGTACGCAGTATTTT. This gives the protein CASSPGAVQGTQYF.

This clonotype was seen repeatedly, ten times or more. The chain carries TRBV4-2 and TRBJ2-7, with TRBD1 identical over 7 bases. This CDR3 is 15 amino acids long. Germline CDR1 is LGHNA and CDR2 is YNFKEQ. V lost 3 bases, J lost 0 bases, and 5 bases stayed unmatched. Written as DNA, the CDR3 is TGTGCCAGCAGCCACGAACAGGGGAGCTCCTACGAGCAGTACTTC. This encodes CASSHEQGSSYEQYF.

The V and J genes are TRBV7-8 and TRBJ2-1; D remains ambiguous. Germline V gene lookup returns CDR1 SGHVS and CDR2 FQNEAQ. The V end was cut by 2 bases, the J end by 6 bases, with 11 bases between. The CDR3 spans 14 residues. In DNA, the CDR3 is TGTGCCAGCAGCTTACAGTCCGTTTCCAATGAGCAGTTCTTC. It encodes CASSLQSVSNEQFF.

This chain links TRBV18 with TRBJ2-3; no definite D call. Deletions cut 7 bases from V and 1 base from J, with 9 bases between. Germline lookup yields CDR1 KGHSH and CDR2 LQKENI. The CDR3 consists of 13 residues. The CDR3 DNA reads as TGTGCCAGCTACCTAACACGCACAGATACGCAGTATTTT. It specifies CASYLTRTDTQYF. The variable domain in full, completed from reference TRBV18 and TRBJ2-3, reads NAGVMQNPRHLVRRRGQEARLRCSPMKGHSHVYWYRQLPEEGLKFMVYLQKENIIDESGMPKERFSAEFPKEGPSILRIQQVVRGDSAAYFCASYLTRTDTQYFGPGTRLTVL.

The sample holds a few counts of this clonotype. The rearrangement uses TRBV6-2 or TRBV6-3 and TRBJ2-1; TRBD2 agrees at 14 bases. Germline trimming cut 6 bases from V and 8 bases from J; bases unmatched to any gene: 6. The CDR3 totals 15 residues. The germline gives CDR1 MNHEY, CDR2 SVGEGT. The CDR3 coding sequence is TGTGCCAGCAGATGGACTAGCGGGAGGATCTATGAGCAGTTCTTC. It is translated as CASRWTSGRIYEQFF.

With respect to this clonotype: One base away lies a much larger clone, so this may be a sequencing read error. The chain combines TRBV29-1 with TRBJ2-7, with D possibly TRBD2 on 6 matching bases. The CDR3 is made up of 12 amino acids. Germline CDR1 reads SQVTM; CDR2 reads ANQGSEA. The CDR3 is CSGELGGGEQYF. In nucleotides, the CDR3 is TGCAGCGGTGAATTGGGAGGAGGAGAGCAGTACTTC.

This chain uses TRBV5-1 with TRBJ2-1, with D maybe TRBD1 (5 bases). Trimming stripped 2 bases from V and 4 bases from J, with 22 bases between. Germline V gene lookup returns CDR1 SGHRS and CDR2 YFSETQ. The CDR3 loop spans 18 amino acids. CDR3 nucleotide sequence: TGCGCCAGCAGCTTACGCGGATTCTTACAGGCTACATACAATGAGCAGTTCTTC. This encodes CASSLRGFLQATYNEQFF.

This clonotype was picked up a small number of times. This chain links TRBV27 with TRBJ2-7; a possible D gene is TRBD1 (5 bases). The CDR3 loop spans 14 amino acids. CDR1 and CDR2 (germline): MNHEY, SMNVEV (reference sequence). Trimming cost V 0 bases and J 2 bases, with 8 bases left between them. The CDR3 DNA is TGTGCCAGCAGTTTATCATCCAGGGCCTACGAGCAGTACTTC. This codes for CASSLSSRAYEQYF.